The present entry profiles one T cell receptor (beta chain) with its context. Its antigen is still unknown. Amplification of TCR beta CDR3 regions was performed using RNA transcripts as template. A first-round RT-PCR of the TCR CDR3 used the HTBI primer set. From the multiplex PCR reads, TCRdb called clonotypes with MiXCR, one entry per CDR3 protein. The sample carries roughly 330,000 distinct CDR3 sequences, approximately 15% recorded once. The sample is drawn from a study of T cells in Graves' hyperthyroidism and ophthalmopathy. Study-level findings and limits: Ophthalmopathy, as predicted by the model, came a median about six months after the prediction.

This sequence was found in a man aged 25 to 40 with Graves' hyperthyroidism. The sequencing input was blood.

The CDR3 DNA follows: TGTGCCAGCAGCTTAGGCCCCCGGACGAACGGCTACACCTTC. Its translation is CASSLGPRTNGYTF. The V call is TRBV13, the J call TRBJ1-2; D is unresolved. The CDR3 is made up of 14 amino acids. With 0 bases removed from V and 8 bases from J, the gap between germline ends came to 13 bases. CDR1 and CDR2 (germline): PRHDT, FYEKMQ (reference sequence). The whole variable domain, filled in from reference TRBV13 and TRBJ1-2, reads AAGVIQSPRHLIKEKRETATLKCYPIPRHDTVYWYQQGPGQDPQFLISFYEKMQSDKGSIPDRFSAQQFSDYHSELNMSSLELGDSALYFCASSLGPRTNGYTFGSGTRLTVV.